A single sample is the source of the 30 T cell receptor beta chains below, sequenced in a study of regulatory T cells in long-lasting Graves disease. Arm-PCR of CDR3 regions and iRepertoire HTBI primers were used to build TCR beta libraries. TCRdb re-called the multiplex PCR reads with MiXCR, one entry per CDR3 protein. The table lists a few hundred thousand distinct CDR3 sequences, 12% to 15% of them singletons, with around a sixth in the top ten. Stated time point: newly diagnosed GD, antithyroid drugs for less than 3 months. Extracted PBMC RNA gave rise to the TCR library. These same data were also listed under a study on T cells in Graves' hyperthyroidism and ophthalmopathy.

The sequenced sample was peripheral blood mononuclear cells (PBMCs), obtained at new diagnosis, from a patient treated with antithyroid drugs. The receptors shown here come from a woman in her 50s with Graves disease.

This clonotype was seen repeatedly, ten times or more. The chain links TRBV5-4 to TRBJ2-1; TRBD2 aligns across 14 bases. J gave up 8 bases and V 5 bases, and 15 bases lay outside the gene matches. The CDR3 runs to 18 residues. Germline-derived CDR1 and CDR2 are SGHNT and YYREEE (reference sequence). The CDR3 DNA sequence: TGTGCCAGCAGTCGACTAGCGGGAGGGCCATTTACCATCGATGAGCAGTTCTTC. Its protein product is CASSRLAGGPFTIDEQFF.

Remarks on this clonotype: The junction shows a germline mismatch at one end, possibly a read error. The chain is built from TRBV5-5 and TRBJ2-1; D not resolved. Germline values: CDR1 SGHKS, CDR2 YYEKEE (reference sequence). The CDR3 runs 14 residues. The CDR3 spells CASSSRPNHYEQFF. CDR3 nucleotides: TGCGCCAGCAGCTCCCGACCAAACCATTACGAGCAGTTCTTC.

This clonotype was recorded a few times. The CDR3 DNA reads TGTGCCAGAAAAGACAGGGAGGGTGATAACAATGAGCAGTTCTTC. Translated, it gives CARKDREGDNNEQFF. The chain recombines TRBV7-6 with TRBJ2-1; D might be TRBD1 or TRBD2, each matching 7 bases. Germline CDR1 is SGHVS and CDR2 is FNYEAQ. The V end was cut by 9 bases, the J end by 5 bases, with 20 bases between. This CDR3 comprises 15 residues.

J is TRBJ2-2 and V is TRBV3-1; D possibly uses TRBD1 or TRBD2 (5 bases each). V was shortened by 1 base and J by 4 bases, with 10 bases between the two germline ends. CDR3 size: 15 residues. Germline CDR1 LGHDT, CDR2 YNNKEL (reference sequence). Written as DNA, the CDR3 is TGTGCCAGCAGCCAAGGGGGACCAACCACCGGGGAGCTGTTTTTT. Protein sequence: CASSQGGPTTGELFF.

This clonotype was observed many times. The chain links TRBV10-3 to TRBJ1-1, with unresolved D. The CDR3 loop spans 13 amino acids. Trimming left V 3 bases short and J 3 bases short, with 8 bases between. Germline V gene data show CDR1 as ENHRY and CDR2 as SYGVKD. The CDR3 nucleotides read TGTGCCATCAGTGACCGGAGGGACACTGAAGCTTTCTTT. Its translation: CAISDRRDTEAFF.

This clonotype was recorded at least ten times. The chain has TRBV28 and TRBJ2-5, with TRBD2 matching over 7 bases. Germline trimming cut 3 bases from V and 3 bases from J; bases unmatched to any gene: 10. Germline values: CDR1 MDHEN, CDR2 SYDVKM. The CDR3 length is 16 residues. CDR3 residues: CASSFLAGAEEETQYF. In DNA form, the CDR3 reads TGTGCCAGCAGTTTTTTGGCGGGAGCGGAGGAAGAGACCCAGTACTTC. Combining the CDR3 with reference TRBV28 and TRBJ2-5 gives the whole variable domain DVKVTQSSRYLVKRTGEKVFLECVQDMDHENMFWYRQDPGLGLRLIYFSYDVKMKEKGDIPEGYSVSREKKERFSLILESASTNQTSMYLCASSFLAGAEEETQYFGPGTRLLVL.

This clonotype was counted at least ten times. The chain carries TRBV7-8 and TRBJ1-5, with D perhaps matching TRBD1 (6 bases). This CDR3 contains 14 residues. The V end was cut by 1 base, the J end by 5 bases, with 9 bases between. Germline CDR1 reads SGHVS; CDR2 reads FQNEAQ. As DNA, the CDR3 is TGTGCCAGCAGCTTAGACAGGGTCTATCAGCCCCAGCATTTT. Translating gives CASSLDRVYQPQHF.

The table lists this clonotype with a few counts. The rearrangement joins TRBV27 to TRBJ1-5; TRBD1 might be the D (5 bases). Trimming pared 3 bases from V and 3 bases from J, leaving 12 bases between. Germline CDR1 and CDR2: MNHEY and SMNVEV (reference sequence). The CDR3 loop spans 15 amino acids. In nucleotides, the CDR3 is TGTGCCAGCAGTTTCTCGTGGGGCACCAATCAGCCCCAGCATTTT. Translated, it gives CASSFSWGTNQPQHF.

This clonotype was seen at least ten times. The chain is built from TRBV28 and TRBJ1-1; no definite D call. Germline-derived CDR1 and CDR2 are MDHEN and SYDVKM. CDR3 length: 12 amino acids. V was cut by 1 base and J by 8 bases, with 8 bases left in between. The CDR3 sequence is CASSLSTREAFF. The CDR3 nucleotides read TGTGCCAGCAGTTTATCTACGAGAGAAGCTTTCTTT.

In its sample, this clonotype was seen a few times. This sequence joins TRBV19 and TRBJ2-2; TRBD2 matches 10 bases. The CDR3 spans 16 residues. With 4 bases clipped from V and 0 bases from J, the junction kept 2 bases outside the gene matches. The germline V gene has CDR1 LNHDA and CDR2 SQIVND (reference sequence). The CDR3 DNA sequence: TGTGCCAGTAGTACTCTAGCGGGAGCGAACACCGGGGAGCTGTTTTTT. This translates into CASSTLAGANTGELFF.

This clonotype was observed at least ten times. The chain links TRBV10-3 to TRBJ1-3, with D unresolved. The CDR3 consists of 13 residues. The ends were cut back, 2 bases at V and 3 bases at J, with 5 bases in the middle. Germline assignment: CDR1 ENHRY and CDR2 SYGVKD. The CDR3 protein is CAISEGNGNTIYF. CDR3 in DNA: TGTGCCATCAGTGAGGGGAATGGAAACACCATATATTTT.

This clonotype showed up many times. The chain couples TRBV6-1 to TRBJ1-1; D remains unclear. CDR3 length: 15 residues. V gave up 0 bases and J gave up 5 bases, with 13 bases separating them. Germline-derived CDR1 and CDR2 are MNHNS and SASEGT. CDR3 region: CASSEAHRAGTEAFF. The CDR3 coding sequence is TGTGCCAGCAGTGAAGCACACCGGGCGGGGACTGAAGCTTTCTTT.

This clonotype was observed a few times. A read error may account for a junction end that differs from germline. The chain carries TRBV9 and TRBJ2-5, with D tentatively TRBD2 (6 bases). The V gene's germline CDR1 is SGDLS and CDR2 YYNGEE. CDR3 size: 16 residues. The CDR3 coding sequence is TGTGCCAGCAGCGTAGCCCCGGGAGCCCCGCAAGGGACCCAGTACTTC. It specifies CASSVAPGAPQGTQYF.

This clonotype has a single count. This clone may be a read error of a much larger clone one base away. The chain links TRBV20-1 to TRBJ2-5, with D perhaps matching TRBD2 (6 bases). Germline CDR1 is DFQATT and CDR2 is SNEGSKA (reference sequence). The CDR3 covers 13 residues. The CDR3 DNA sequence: TGCAGTGCTGCGGGGTTTTATTCAGAGACCCCGTACTTC. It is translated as CSAAGFYSETPYF.

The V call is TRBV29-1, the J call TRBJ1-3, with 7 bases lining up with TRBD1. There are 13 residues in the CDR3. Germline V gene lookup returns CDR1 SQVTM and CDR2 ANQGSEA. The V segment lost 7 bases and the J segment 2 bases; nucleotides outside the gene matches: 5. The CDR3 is CSATGAAGNTIYF. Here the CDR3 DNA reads TGCAGCGCCACAGGGGCCGCTGGAAACACCATATATTTT.

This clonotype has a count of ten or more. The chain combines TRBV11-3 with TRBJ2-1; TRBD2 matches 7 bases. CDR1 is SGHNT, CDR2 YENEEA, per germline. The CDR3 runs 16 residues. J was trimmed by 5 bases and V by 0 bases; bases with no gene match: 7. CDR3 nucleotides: TGTGCCAGCAGCTTAGATGGGCTAGCGGCTGACAATGAGCAGTTCTTC. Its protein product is CASSLDGLAADNEQFF. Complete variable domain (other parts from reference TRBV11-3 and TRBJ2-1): EAGVVQSPRYKIIEKKQPVAFWCNPISGHNTLYWYLQNLGQGPELLIRYENEEAVDDSQLPKDRFSAERLKGVDSTLKIQPAELGDSAVYLCASSLDGLAADNEQFFGPGTRLTVL.

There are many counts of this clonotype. DNA of the CDR3: TGCGCCAGCAGCTTCGGGACGGCCGGGGAGCTGTTTTTT. It codes for CASSFGTAGELFF. The rearrangement links TRBV5-1 to TRBJ2-2; perhaps D is TRBD1 or TRBD2 (5 bases each). The length of the CDR3 is 13 residues. V lost 2 bases and J lost 6, with 8 bases in between. Germline lookup yields CDR1 SGHRS and CDR2 YFSETQ.

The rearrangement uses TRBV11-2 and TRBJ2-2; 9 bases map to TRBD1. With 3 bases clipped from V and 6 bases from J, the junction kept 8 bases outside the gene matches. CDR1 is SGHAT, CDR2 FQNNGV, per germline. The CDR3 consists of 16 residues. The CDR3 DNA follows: TGTGCCAGCAGCTTTCCGGGACAGGGACTCTCCGGGGAGCTGTTTTTT. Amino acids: CASSFPGQGLSGELFF.

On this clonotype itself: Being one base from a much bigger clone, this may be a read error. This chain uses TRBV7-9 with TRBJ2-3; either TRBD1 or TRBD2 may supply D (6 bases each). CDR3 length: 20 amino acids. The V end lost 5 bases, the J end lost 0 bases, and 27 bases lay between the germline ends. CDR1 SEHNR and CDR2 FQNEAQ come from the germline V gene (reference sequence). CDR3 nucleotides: TGTGCCAGCAGCAAGAGCAGGGGACTTCCTATTCGTTCTAGCACAGATACGCAGTATTTT. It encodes CASSKSRGLPIRSSTDTQYF. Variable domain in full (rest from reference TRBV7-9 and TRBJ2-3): DTGVSQNPRHKITKRGQNVTFRCDPISEHNRLYWYRQTLGQGPEFLTYFQNEAQLEKSRLLSDRFSAERPKGSFSTLEIQRTEQGDSAMYLCASSKSRGLPIRSSTDTQYFGPGTRLTVL.

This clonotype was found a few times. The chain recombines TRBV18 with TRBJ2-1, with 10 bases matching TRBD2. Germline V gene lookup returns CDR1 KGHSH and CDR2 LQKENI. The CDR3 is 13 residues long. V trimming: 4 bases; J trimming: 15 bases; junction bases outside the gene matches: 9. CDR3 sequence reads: CASSLGTSAAGFF. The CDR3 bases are TGTGCCAGCTCACTAGGGACTAGCGCCGCTGGGTTCTTC.

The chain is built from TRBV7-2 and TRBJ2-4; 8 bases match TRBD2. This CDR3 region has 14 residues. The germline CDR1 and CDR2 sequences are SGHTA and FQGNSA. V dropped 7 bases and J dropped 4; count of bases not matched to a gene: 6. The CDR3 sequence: CASTPGGQKNIQYF. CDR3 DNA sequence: TGTGCCAGCACCCCGGGGGGGCAGAAAAACATTCAGTACTTC.

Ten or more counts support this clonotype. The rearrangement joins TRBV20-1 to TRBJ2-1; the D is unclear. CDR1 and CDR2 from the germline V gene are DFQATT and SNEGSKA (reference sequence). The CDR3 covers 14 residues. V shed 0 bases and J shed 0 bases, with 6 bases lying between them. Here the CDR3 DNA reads TGCAGTGCTAGAGACTACCGCTCCTACAATGAGCAGTTCTTC. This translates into CSARDYRSYNEQFF.

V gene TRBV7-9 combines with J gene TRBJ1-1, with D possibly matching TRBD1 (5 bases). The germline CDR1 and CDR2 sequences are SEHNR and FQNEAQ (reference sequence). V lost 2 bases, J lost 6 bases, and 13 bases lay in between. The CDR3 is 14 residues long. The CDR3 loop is CASSLQGESPEAFF. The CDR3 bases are TGTGCCAGCAGCTTACAGGGTGAGAGCCCTGAAGCTTTCTTT.

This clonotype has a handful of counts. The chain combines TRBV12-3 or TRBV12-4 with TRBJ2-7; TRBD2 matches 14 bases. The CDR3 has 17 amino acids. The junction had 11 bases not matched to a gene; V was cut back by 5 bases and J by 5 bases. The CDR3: CASSRETSGRAAHEQYF. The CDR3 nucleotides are TGTGCCAGCAGTAGGGAGACTAGCGGGAGGGCTGCCCACGAGCAGTACTTC.

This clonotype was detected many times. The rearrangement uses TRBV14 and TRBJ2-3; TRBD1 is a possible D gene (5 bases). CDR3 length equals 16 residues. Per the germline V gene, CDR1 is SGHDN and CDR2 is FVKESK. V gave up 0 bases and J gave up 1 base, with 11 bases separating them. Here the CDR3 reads CASSQDFRVGTDTQYF. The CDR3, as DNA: TGTGCCAGCAGCCAAGATTTCAGGGTAGGCACAGATACGCAGTATTTT.

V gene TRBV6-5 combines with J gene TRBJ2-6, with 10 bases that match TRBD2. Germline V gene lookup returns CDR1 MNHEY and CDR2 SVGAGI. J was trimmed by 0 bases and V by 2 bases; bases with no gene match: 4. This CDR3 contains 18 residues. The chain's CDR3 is CASSYRLAGVSGANVLTF. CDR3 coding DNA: TGTGCCAGCAGTTACCGGCTAGCGGGAGTCTCTGGGGCCAACGTCCTGACTTTC.

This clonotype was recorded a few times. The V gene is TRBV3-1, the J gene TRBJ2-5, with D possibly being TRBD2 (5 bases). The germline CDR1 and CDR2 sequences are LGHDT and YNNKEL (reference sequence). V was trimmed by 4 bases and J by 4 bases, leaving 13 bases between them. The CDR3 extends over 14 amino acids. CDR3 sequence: CASSLSGSRETQYF. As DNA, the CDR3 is TGTGCCAGCAGCCTCTCGGGGTCGAGAGAGACCCAGTACTTC.

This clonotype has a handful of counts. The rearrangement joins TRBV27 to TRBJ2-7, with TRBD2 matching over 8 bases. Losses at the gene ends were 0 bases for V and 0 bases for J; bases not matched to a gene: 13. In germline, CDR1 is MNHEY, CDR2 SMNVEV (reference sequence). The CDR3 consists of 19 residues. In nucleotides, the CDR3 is TGTGCCAGCAGTTTATCCGACAGATTTATAGCGGGAAGCTCCTACGAGCAGTACTTC. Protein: CASSLSDRFIAGSSYEQYF.

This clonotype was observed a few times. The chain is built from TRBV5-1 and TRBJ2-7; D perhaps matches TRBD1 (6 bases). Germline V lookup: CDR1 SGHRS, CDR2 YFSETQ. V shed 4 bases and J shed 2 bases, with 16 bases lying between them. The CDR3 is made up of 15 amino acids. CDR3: CASSRQPQGTYEQYF. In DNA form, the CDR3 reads TGCGCCAGCAGCCGCCAACCACAGGGAACCTACGAGCAGTACTTC.

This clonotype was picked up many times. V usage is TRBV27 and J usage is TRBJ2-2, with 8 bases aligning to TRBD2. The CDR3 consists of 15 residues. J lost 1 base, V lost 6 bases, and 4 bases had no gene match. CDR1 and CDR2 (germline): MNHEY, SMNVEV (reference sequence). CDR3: CASRLAGLNTGELFF. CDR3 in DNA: TGTGCCAGCAGATTAGCGGGGCTGAACACCGGGGAGCTGTTTTTT.